This T cell receptor beta chain was captured in a study of OX40 agonist ivuxolimab in advanced cancers. Regarding the study in general: Ivuxolimab was an agonistic, fully human IgG2 monoclonal antibody directed against OX40 (CD134), a costimulatory receptor. Intravenous ivuxolimab was administered to patients every 2 weeks at six dose levels: 0.01, 0.1, 0.3, 1.5, 3 and 10 mg/kg. Of the roughly 51 patients in dose escalation, some 19 had hepatocellular carcinoma, about 15 had melanoma, 9 had renal cell carcinoma and 9 had head and neck cancer. The dose-escalation cohort was 82.7% male with a mean age of roughly 60 years, ranging from roughly 20 to 80. Patients were allowed to have had prior anti-PD-1, anti-PD-L1 or anti-CTLA-4 therapy, and 40% of the dose-escalation patients had previously received checkpoint inhibitors. Three dose-escalation patients achieved partial responses, one with hepatocellular carcinoma and two with cutaneous melanoma. The point of sequencing TCRbeta in the periphery was to test whether ivuxolimab changed TCR sequence diversity and drove clonal T-cell expansion. The paper covers the monotherapy dose-escalation part of the phase I ivuxolimab trial, which included N of about 50 patients.

As to this clone: Its specific antigen is unknown. Within one base of it there is no much larger clone, and no base qualities were kept.

The CDR3, from cysteine to phenylalanine, totals 14 residues. CDR3 DNA is the only sequence kept; it has 42 bases, read in frame from the first base. Trimming takes 4 bases off V and 5 bases off J; junction bases not matched to a gene: 8. CDR1 SGHTS and CDR2 YDEGEE were looked up in the germline V gene. Here is what the overall study found, with its caveats: Clonal expansion of both CD4+ and CD8+ blood T cells was observed from baseline to week 6 at doses 0.1 to 3.0 mg/kg. After ivuxolimab, expanded clones were on average more numerous among CD8+ T cells than among CD4+ T cells. Low levels of normalized T-cell clonal expansion were also seen in some nonresponding patients. Which antigens the clonally expanded peripheral T cells were specific for was not determined. In partial responders in the 0.1-3.0 mg/kg groups, normalized peripheral clonal expansion was found to be among the lowest, especially among CD8+ T cells.

Genomic DNA was extracted from sorted cells for sequencing of the TCRbeta CDR3 region. TCRbeta CDR3 regions were sequenced using the immunoSEQ Assay. TCRdb took this table from immuneACCESS and kept in-frame rearrangements with V and J called. Such tables lack part of the clones; where checked against another copy, unresolved V genes explain under half of the gap, and the rest is unexplained. The sample table holds some 9,000 clones, of which about 87% were seen once. The ten biggest clones cover 15% to 20% of the sample. Patients with a history of autoimmune disease or receiving systemic immunosuppression were excluded from the trial. Peripheral blood for TCR sequencing was drawn from every dose cohort at baseline, at cycle 4 day 1 and at cycle 7 day 1. Samples were obtained from an open-label, multicenter, first-in-human phase I dose-escalation trial of ivuxolimab. The trial enrolled adults with locally advanced or metastatic head and neck squamous cell, hepatocellular, melanoma or renal cell carcinoma. Before TCR sequencing, CD4+ T cells and CD8+ T cells were sorted from peripheral blood as separate populations.

The sequence joins TRBV5-8 to TRBJ2-7, with 8 bases in between that match TRBD1. The input for sequencing was CD4+ or CD8+ T cells sorted from blood, taken in a trial of the OX40 agonist ivuxolimab. This sequence was found in an adult with an advanced solid tumor such as melanoma, head and neck, liver or kidney cancer. The encoded CDR3 is CASSIDRGVDEQYF. The nucleotide sequence is TGTGCCAGCAGCATTGACAGGGGAGTCGACGAGCAGTACTTC.